A selection of T cell receptor beta chains follows, all from one sample in a study of response to subunit inactivated influenza vaccine. TCRdb processed the RT-PCR reads anew with MiXCR; each CDR3 protein has one entry. Seen here are about 480,000 distinct CDR3 sequences, roughly 13% observed once, and the top ten hold around 13%. Sequencing used PBMCs from blood, obtained roughly 46 days after vaccination. The receptors were gathered from a man aged 45-65 years who received an inactivated influenza vaccine. The CDR3 runs from the conserved cysteine through the conserved F or W. The D gene is left open where the match is weak. Some rows mark clone size as missing; the rest say once, few, many or name a class of expanded clone.

>TRBJ2-5|TRBD1|many|TRBV20-1
TGCAGTGCTAGAGACAGGGGGCTTCCATTTACAGAGACCCAGTACTTC
CSARDRGLPFTETQYF
>TRBJ1-1|TRBD1|NA|TRBV18
TGTGCCAGCTCTTCCGGGACAGGTTCTTCGGCTTTCTTT
CASSSGTGSSAFF
>TRBJ2-7|NA|few|TRBV7-2
TGTGCCAGCAGCCCCGGACGGCCCCAACCCTACGAGCAGTACTTC
CASSPGRPQPYEQYF
>TRBJ1-6|TRBD1|NA|TRBV5-6
TGTGCCAGCAACCCCAGGCCCACCCTGACAGGGGGCGATTCACCCCTCCACTTT
CASNPRPTLTGGDSPLHF
>TRBJ1-4|NA|NA|TRBV29-1
TGCAGCGTTGTGGGGCAGAGCGAAAAACTGTTTTTT
CSVVGQSEKLFF
>TRBJ2-1|TRBD2|few|TRBV29-1
TGCAGCGTAAGAGCGGGAGGTGGCAATGAGCAGTTCTTC
CSVRAGGGNEQFF
>TRBJ2-1|NA|many|TRBV29-1
TGCAGCGTTGAAGTCTTGCAGGGTGTCTCCTACAATGAGCAGTTCTTC
CSVEVLQGVSYNEQFF
>TRBJ1-3|NA|NA|TRBV28
TGTGCCAGCCATCGACACCGCTCTGGAAACACCATATATTTT
CASHRHRSGNTIYF
>TRBJ2-2|NA|many|TRBV12-3/TRBV12-4
TGTGCCAGCAGTTTGCGGGGTACCGGGGAGCTGTTTTTT
CASSLRGTGELFF
>TRBJ1-2|NA|NA|TRBV2
TGTGCCAGCAGTGAAGCGATCGCTAACTATGGCTACACCTTC
CASSEAIANYGYTF
>TRBJ2-1|TRBD1|NA|TRBV4-3
TGCGCCAGCAGCCAAGATTTAGGGACAGTGCTCAATGAGCAGTTCTTC
CASSQDLGTVLNEQFF
>TRBJ1-1|NA|NA|TRBV7-9
TGTGCCAGCAGCACTCGAGGGGGGATAATGAACACTGAAGCTTTCTTT
CASSTRGGIMNTEAFF
>TRBJ2-3|NA|many|TRBV12-3/TRBV12-4
TGTGCCAGCAGTTTAAAGTGGTGGGGCGGGAGCACAGATACGCAGTATTTT
CASSLKWWGGSTDTQYF
>TRBJ2-7|NA|few|TRBV4-2
TGTGCCAGCAGCCAAGACCCTCCCATGGGGATTTCAGGCCCTAAGCAGTACTTC
CASSQDPPMGISGPKQYF
>TRBJ1-5|NA|few|TRBV10-3
TGTGCCATCAGTGAGTTTGGGACAAACAACCATCAGCCCCAGCATTTT
CAISEFGTNNHQPQHF
>TRBJ1-2|NA|few|TRBV18
TGTGCCAGCTCACCAGATCTAGGGGGAAACTATGGCTACACCTTC
CASSPDLGGNYGYTF
>TRBJ2-7|NA|NA|TRBV20-1
TGCAGTGCTAGAGGGGGACACTCCTACGAGCAGTACTTC
CSARGGHSYEQYF
>TRBJ2-5|TRBD1|few|TRBV12-3/TRBV12-4
TGTGCCAGCAGTTTATGGGACAGGGGGCCCAGTGAGACCCAGTACTTC
CASSLWDRGPSETQYF
>TRBJ2-3|NA|few|TRBV7-2
TGTGCCAGCAGCTTAGACCACAGGGGAGGAGATACGCAGTATTTT
CASSLDHRGGDTQYF
>TRBJ2-2|NA|few|TRBV4-3
TGCGCCAGCAGCCAAGTACTACTCACCGGGGAGCTGTTTTTT
CASSQVLLTGELFF
>TRBJ1-5|NA|NA|TRBV10-3
TGTGCCATCAGTGATGCGGATAGCAATCAGCCCCAGCATTTT
CAISDADSNQPQHF
>TRBJ2-5|TRBD1|NA|TRBV13
TGTGCCAGCAGCACCTCGGACAGGGAGGAGGGTCAAGAGACCCAGTACTTC
CASSTSDREEGQETQYF
>TRBJ2-7|TRBD1|many|TRBV20-1
TGCAGTGCTAACCGGGACAGCTACGAGCAGTACTTC
CSANRDSYEQYF
>TRBJ2-1|NA|few|TRBV20-1
TGCAGTGCTCTCTCGCAGAGAGGGCCCTACAATGAGCAGTTCTTC
CSALSQRGPYNEQFF
>TRBJ1-2|TRBD1|NA|TRBV7-2
TGTGCCAGCTCCCTTAATAGCGGACAGGGGTATGGCTACACCTTC
CASSLNSGQGYGYTF
>TRBJ2-3|NA|few|TRBV24-1
TGTGCCACCAGTCGGGAGCCGACAGATACGCAGTATTTT
CATSREPTDTQYF
>TRBJ2-2|TRBD1|NA|TRBV7-6
TGTGCCAGCAGCTTAGGAGAAGGGGGCAGGCTGTTTTTT
CASSLGEGGRLFF
>TRBJ2-7|NA|many|TRBV20-1
TGCAGTGCCCCAAGATGGGGGGACTACGAGCAGTACTTC
CSAPRWGDYEQYF
>TRBJ1-1|NA|NA|TRBV12-3/TRBV12-4
TGTGCCAGCAGCCGCACTGGATCGAACACTGAAGCTTTCTTT
CASSRTGSNTEAFF
>TRBJ2-7|NA|NA|TRBV18
TGTGCCAGCTCACCACCGCGCAGACTTTCCTACGAGCAGTACTTC
CASSPPRRLSYEQYF
>TRBJ2-2|NA|NA|TRBV6-6
NA
CASSTSNTGELFF
>TRBJ2-2|TRBD2|few|TRBV12-3/TRBV12-4
TGTGCCAGCAGTCCTCATTCCAGACTAGCAAGCACCGGGGAGCTGTTTTTT
CASSPHSRLASTGELFF
>TRBJ2-1|TRBD2|NA|TRBV7-2
TGTGCCAGCATCTTGGCAGCGGGGGGGCTTTACAATGAGCAGTTCTTC
CASILAAGGLYNEQFF
>TRBJ2-1|NA|once|TRBV7-6
TGTGCCAGCAGCACCGACCGTTACAATGAGCAGTTCTTC
CASSTDRYNEQFF
>TRBJ2-3|NA|NA|TRBV10-1
TGCGCCAGCAGTGACAGGCTCCGCAGCATAGATACGCAGTATTTT
CASSDRLRSIDTQYF
>TRBJ2-6|NA|few|TRBV5-4
TGTGCCAGCAGCTCCGCAGGGGTCGCAAGCTCTGGGGCCAACGTCCTGACTTTC
CASSSAGVASSGANVLTF
>TRBJ1-1|TRBD1|NA|TRBV11-1
TGTGCCAGCAGCTTAGTACCGGGACAGTTCGGCACTGAAGCTTTCTTT
CASSLVPGQFGTEAFF
>TRBJ2-3|NA|few|TRBV20-1
TGCAGTGCCCGATCCGGCACAACAAGCACAGATACGCAGTATTTT
CSARSGTTSTDTQYF
>TRBJ2-3|TRBD2|NA|TRBV5-1
TGCGCCAGCATCCCGGGACTAGCATCCGATACGCAGTATTTT
CASIPGLASDTQYF
>TRBJ2-7|NA|few|TRBV2
TGTGCCACGCAGGGGTTTGGCTACGAGCAGTACTTC
CATQGFGYEQYF
>TRBJ2-7|NA|few|TRBV2
TGTGCCAGCAGTGATGCTATTTTCTCCTACGAGCAGTACTTC
CASSDAIFSYEQYF
>TRBJ2-2|TRBD1|NA|TRBV10-3
TGTGCCATCACACAAGGGACAGTCTCGAACACCGGGGAGCTGTTTTTT
CAITQGTVSNTGELFF
>TRBJ2-5|NA|NA|TRBV20-1
TGCAGTGCTACTGAACTGGGTGGACGACCCCAGTACTTC
CSATELGGRPQYF
>TRBJ2-7|TRBD1|few|TRBV5-1
TGCGCCAGCAGCTTGGGGGACAGGGCCGAGCAGTACTTC
CASSLGDRAEQYF
>TRBJ2-1|TRBD2|few|TRBV7-2
TGTGCCAGCAGCTCACTACTAGCGGATGAGCAGTTCTTC
CASSSLLADEQFF